A single sample gave rise to the 3 T cell receptor beta chains below, sequenced in a study of blood T cell repertoires in COVID-19. Profiling relied on immunoSEQ multiplex PCR, and the TCRdb table lists in-frame clones only, not all of them. This sample yields 150,000 to 200,000 clones, of which 86% are seen a single time; around 23% belongs to the top ten. The source material was PBMCs or T cells enriched from blood (not recorded which). These receptor sequences come from a woman in her thirties or forties in a cohort exposed to, infected with or recovered from COVID-19 (not recorded which).

This clone was counted once. CDR3 coding DNA: TGTGCCAGCAGCTTTACAGGGAACTATGGCTACACCTTC. Translating gives CASSFTGNYGYTF. V and J are TRBV5-8 and TRBJ1-2; D possibly corresponds to TRBD1 (6 bases). Germline values: CDR1 SGHTS, CDR2 YDEGEE. The length of the CDR3 is 13 residues. V lost 2 bases and J lost 2, with 7 bases in between.

V gene TRBV6-5 combines with J gene TRBJ2-7; 8 nucleotides agree with TRBD2. This CDR3 is 14 amino acids long. The trim removed 2 bases at V and 8 bases at J, leaving 8 bases unmatched. CDR1 and CDR2 (germline): MNHEY, SVGAGI. CDR3 in DNA: TGTGCCAGCAGTTACGGAACTAGCGGATCAAAGCAGTACTTC. Protein product: CASSYGTSGSKQYF.

The chain couples TRBV4-1 to TRBJ1-1; TRBD1 matches at 8 bases. Germline loops: CDR1 MGHRA, CDR2 YSYEKL. CDR3 length: 18 residues. Trimming removed 6 bases from V and 3 bases from J; junction bases left unmatched: 18. In DNA, the CDR3 is TGCGCCAGCAGGCCAACCCAACCGGGACAGGCGGATTACACTGAAGCTTTCTTT. Its translation is CASRPTQPGQADYTEAFF.